These 17 T cell receptor beta chains were sequenced from one sample in a study of CD8 T cells in Susac syndrome. An amount of RNA that ranged from 0.5 to 1 ug was reverse transcribed with random hexamers. TCRdb redid the calling of the immunoSEQ multiplex PCR reads with MiXCR, one entry per CDR3 protein. The sample comprises around 130,000 distinct CDR3 sequences, more than 75% of which are singletons, and over 0.2% rests with the top ten. Input material: CD8+ T cells from PBMCs. These TCRs come from a human donor with multiple sclerosis.

The genes are TRBV9 and TRBJ2-1; 10 positions agree with TRBD2. The CDR3 covers 17 residues. Per the germline V gene, CDR1 is SGDLS and CDR2 is YYNGEE. V dropped 6 bases and J dropped 4; count of bases not matched to a gene: 13. CDR3 bases: TGTGCCAGCACCCCACTAGCGGGATATCTGGTTTACAATGAGCAGTTCTTC. Amino acids: CASTPLAGYLVYNEQFF.

The CDR3 region has the DNA TGTGCCAGCAGCGTAGGTGGGGCAGAGACCCAGTACTTC. Amino acid sequence: CASSVGGAETQYF. The V and J genes are TRBV9 and TRBJ2-5, with D perhaps matching TRBD1 (5 bases). Looked up from germline, CDR1 is SGDLS and CDR2 is YYNGEE. V was cut by 0 bases and J by 4 bases, with 7 bases left in between. CDR3 size: 13 residues.

The rearrangement uses TRBV24-1 and TRBJ2-3; tentative D call: TRBD1 (5 bases). Trimming shortened V by 3 bases and J by 0 bases, and 21 bases separated the two germline ends. The germline V gene encodes CDR1 KGHDR and CDR2 SFDVKD. This CDR3 is 19 amino acids long. DNA of the CDR3: TGTGCCACCAGTGATACTACGCCCGGAGCAGGGCCCAGCACAGATACGCAGTATTTT. Its protein product is CATSDTTPGAGPSTDTQYF.

This clonotype was detected only once. The J gene is TRBJ1-1, the V gene TRBV30; D perhaps matches TRBD1 (6 bases). In germline, CDR1 is GTSNPN, CDR2 SVGIG (reference sequence). This CDR3 has 14 amino acids. Trimming removed 2 bases at V and 4 bases at J, with 14 bases between. The CDR3 protein is CAWSYREEGTEAFF. CDR3 bases: TGTGCCTGGAGTTACAGGGAGGAGGGCACTGAAGCTTTCTTT.

The genes are TRBV4-3 and TRBJ1-4; D gene unclear. CDR1 and CDR2 from the germline V gene are LGHNA and YSLEER. The CDR3 runs to 16 residues. Trimming stripped 4 bases from V and 0 bases from J, with 12 bases between. The chain's CDR3 is CASSLGVLATNEKLFF. CDR3 coding DNA: TGCGCCAGCAGCCTCGGGGTACTTGCAACTAATGAAAAACTGTTTTTT.

The chain couples TRBV27 to TRBJ2-7; TRBD1 or TRBD2 may be the D gene (5 bases each). Germline CDR1 MNHEY, CDR2 SMNVEV (reference sequence). V was shortened by 5 bases and J by 6 bases, with 17 bases between the two germline ends. The CDR3 spans 14 residues. CDR3: CASSPGTSSGEQYF. CDR3 nucleotide sequence: TGTGCCAGCAGTCCCGGGACCTCCTCCGGCGAGCAGTACTTC.

The chain links TRBV6-5 to TRBJ2-1; 8 nucleotides align to TRBD2. The J segment lost 8 bases and the V segment lost 6 bases, leaving 12 bases of the junction unmatched. CDR1 and CDR2 from the germline V gene are MNHEY and SVGAGI. The CDR3 loop spans 15 amino acids. The DNA of the CDR3 is TGTGCCAGCAGATTGAGCGGGAGCACCCGGGATGAGCAGTTCTTC. Amino acids: CASRLSGSTRDEQFF.

The chain is built from TRBV6-2 or TRBV6-3 and TRBJ2-2; 11 bases line up with TRBD2. J gave up 5 bases and V 5 bases, and 10 bases lay outside the gene matches. The CDR3 runs 17 residues. Per germline, CDR1 MNHEY and CDR2 SVGEGT. CDR3 sequence: CASSPLLAGVQTGELFF. CDR3 bases: TGTGCCAGCAGTCCCTTACTAGCGGGAGTACAAACCGGGGAGCTGTTTTTT.

CDR3 region: CASSQGQKLYF. For the CDR3, the DNA is TGTGCCAGCAGCCAAGGACAGAAACTTTACTTC. This chain uses TRBV4-2 with TRBJ2-5, with D perhaps TRBD1 (5 bases). V lost 1 base and J lost 14, with 11 bases in between. The germline V gene encodes CDR1 LGHNA and CDR2 YNFKEQ. This CDR3 comprises 11 residues.

The chain couples TRBV12-3 or TRBV12-4 to TRBJ1-2; D not certain. The CDR3 is 13 amino acids. V lost 4 bases to trimming and J lost 4 bases, with 10 bases between them. Here the CDR3 DNA reads TGTGCCAGCAGTTCCGACTGGAGCTATGGCTACACCTTC. This encodes CASSSDWSYGYTF.

The gene calls are TRBV29-1 and TRBJ2-1; no clear D. This CDR3 has 10 amino acids. V shed 5 bases and J shed 4 bases, with 3 bases lying between them. The germline V gene encodes CDR1 SQVTM and CDR2 ANQGSEA. CDR3 in DNA: TGCAGCGTTCTTTACAATGAGCAGTTCTTC. This codes for CSVLYNEQFF.

The J gene is TRBJ2-6, the V gene TRBV18, with a weak D call TRBD2 (6 bases). Germline V gene lookup returns CDR1 KGHSH and CDR2 LQKENI. V lost 4 bases, J lost 2 bases, and 18 bases lay in between. This CDR3 comprises 18 residues. CDR3 nucleotide sequence: TGTGCCAGCTCACTTATTCCCGGGAGCCTACCTGGGGCCAACGTCCTGACTTTC. Translated: CASSLIPGSLPGANVLTF.

This clonotype was found once. The chain is built from TRBV9 and TRBJ1-2; a weak D match, TRBD1 (5 bases). The CDR3 is 14 amino acids. Trimming stripped 0 bases from V and 3 bases from J, with 9 bases between. CDR1 SGDLS and CDR2 YYNGEE come from the germline V gene. CDR3 nucleotide sequence: TGTGCCAGCAGCGTAGAGGGACGGTACTATGGCTACACCTTC. Protein: CASSVEGRYYGYTF.

V gene TRBV6-6 combines with J gene TRBJ2-7; D is uncertain. Germline lookup yields CDR1 MNHNY and CDR2 SVGAGI (reference sequence). The CDR3 has 13 amino acids. The V and J ends lost 0 bases and 2 bases respectively, with 5 bases between them. CDR3 nucleotides: TGTGCCAGCAGTTACTCGATGGCCTACGAGCAGTACTTC. This sequence encodes CASSYSMAYEQYF.

J is TRBJ2-6 and V is TRBV19; TRBD2 is a possible D gene (5 bases). Between the trimmed V and J ends, which lost 3 bases and 1 base, there was a span of 7 bases. The CDR3 runs 15 residues. Germline V gene data show CDR1 as LNHDA and CDR2 as SQIVND (reference sequence). CDR3 DNA: TGTGCCAGTAGTATTTCGGGGTCTGGGGCCAACGTCCTGACTTTC. This encodes CASSISGSGANVLTF.

V gene TRBV18 combines with J gene TRBJ2-1; D unresolved. The CDR3 length is 14 residues. The ends were cut back, 0 bases at V and 10 bases at J, with 13 bases in the middle. The V gene's germline CDR1 is KGHSH and CDR2 LQKENI. The CDR3 region is CASSPPVGIGEQFF. Here the CDR3 DNA reads TGTGCCAGCTCACCACCGGTAGGGATAGGGGAGCAGTTCTTC.

The chain is built from TRBV7-9 and TRBJ2-4; TRBD2 might be the D (5 bases). CDR1 is SEHNR and CDR2 is FQNEAQ in the germline V gene (reference sequence). V lost 5 bases and J 5 bases, leaving 10 bases between the germline ends. CDR3 length: 13 amino acids. CDR3 DNA: TGTGCCAGCAGCCCCCTGGGAGAAAACATTCAGTACTTC. This gives the protein CASSPLGENIQYF. The whole variable domain, remainder taken from reference TRBV7-9 and TRBJ2-4, is DTGVSQNPRHKITKRGQNVTFRCDPISEHNRLYWYRQTLGQGPEFLTYFQNEAQLEKSRLLSDRFSAERPKGSFSTLEIQRTEQGDSAMYLCASSPLGENIQYFGAGTRLSVL.